This TCR beta chain was documented in a study of CD8 T cells in ankylosing spondylitis. This clonotype has a count of ten or more. Its antigen is still unknown. 5'-RACE, quantitative and with molecular barcodes, yielded the TCR beta libraries. Each CDR3 protein is one row after TCRdb ran MiXCR on the 5' RACE reads. The sample has a few hundred thousand distinct CDR3 sequences, about 10% seen once. Study outcomes and limitations: The authors found the disease-linked clones to be CD8+ and relatively rare in peripheral blood. Characteristic, it appeared, of ankylosing spondylitis blood was a TCR beta motif of eight highly homologous variants. The authors reported significant enrichment of disease-linked clones in matched ankylosing spondylitis synovial fluid.

This CDR3 comprises 16 residues. CDR1 and CDR2 from the germline V gene are MDHEN and SYDVKM. With V trimmed by 1 base and J by 1 base, 4 bases remained unmatched. The receptor was isolated from a male donor with ankylosing spondylitis or in good health (not recorded which). The rearrangement joins TRBV28 to TRBJ2-1; 7 positions agree with TRBD2. Sequenced input: blood, either unsorted or a sorted T cell fraction (not recorded which). Here the CDR3 DNA reads TGTGCCAGCAGTTTATTTGCGGGGGTGTCCTACAATGAGCAGTTCTTC. Amino acids: CASSLFAGVSYNEQFF. Looking up the rest from reference TRBV28 and TRBJ2-1 gives the full variable domain: DVKVTQSSRYLVKRTGEKVFLECVQDMDHENMFWYRQDPGLGLRLIYFSYDVKMKEKGDIPEGYSVSREKKERFSLILESASTNQTSMYLCASSLFAGVSYNEQFFGPGTRLTVL.